One and the same sample provided the 10 T cell receptor beta chains below, sequenced in a study of chemoradiotherapy in HPV16-positive cancers. Method: immunoSEQ multiplex PCR; TCRdb's copy keeps in-frame clones and lacks some. The sample holds nearly 1,500 clones, almost 95% seen once. The sample here was tumor tissue, taken from a patient who underwent chemoradiotherapy. The origin of the receptors is a human donor with HPV-associated anogenital cancer.

This clone was recorded once. Sequence at one end of the junction differs from germline and may be a read error. This chain connects TRBV25-1 to TRBJ1-1, with D possibly matching TRBD1 (6 bases). Germline CDR1 MGHDK, CDR2 SYGVNS. CDR3 size: 16 residues. The CDR3 here is CASTKGHETGGTGAFF. CDR3 coding DNA: TGTGCCAGCACGAAGGGACATGAAACCGGAGGGACTGGAGCTTTCTTT.

The chain carries TRBV19 and TRBJ2-7; TRBD1 matches 10 bases. This CDR3 is 17 amino acids long. Germline CDR1 and CDR2: LNHDA and SQIVND (reference sequence). After removal of 4 bases from V and 0 bases from J, the junction contained 9 bases not matched to a gene. CDR3 bases: TGTGCCAGTAGTACCCGACGGACAGGGGGGAGCTCCTACGAGCAGTACTTC. It encodes CASSTRRTGGSSYEQYF.

The chain joins TRBV19 to TRBJ1-2; D is unresolved. Trimming took off 8 bases at V and 6 bases at J, with 4 bases between the two ends. This CDR3 spans 9 amino acids. Germline-derived CDR1 and CDR2 are LNHDA and SQIVND (reference sequence). CDR3 DNA sequence: TGTGCCAGTGGTAATGGCTACACCTTC. Its protein is CASGNGYTF.

This chain connects TRBV7-6 to TRBJ2-2; no firm D call. CDR3 length: 14 residues. CDR1 is SGHVS, CDR2 FNYEAQ, per germline. With 5 bases removed from V and 1 base from J, the gap between germline ends came to 8 bases. Here the CDR3 reads CASSPHQNTGELFF. In nucleotides, the CDR3 is TGTGCCAGCAGCCCCCACCAGAACACCGGGGAGCTGTTTTTT.

This clone was found once. The V gene is TRBV18, the J gene TRBJ1-1; 10 positions agree with TRBD1. The germline gives CDR1 KGHSH, CDR2 LQKENI. V dropped 5 bases and J dropped 0; count of bases not matched to a gene: 3. The CDR3 is 15 amino acids. The CDR3 here is CASSAGQGVNTEAFF. The CDR3 nucleotides read TGTGCCAGCTCAGCCGGACAGGGGGTGAACACTGAAGCTTTCTTT.

This chain connects TRBV7-9 to TRBJ2-1; 11 nucleotides line up with TRBD2. This CDR3 spans 16 amino acids. The germline CDR1 and CDR2 sequences are SEHNR and FQNEAQ (reference sequence). V shed 1 base, J shed 3 bases, and the junction held 2 bases outside the gene matches. In DNA form, the CDR3 reads TGTGCCAGCAGCTTAGTGGGACTAGCGGACTACAATGAGCAGTTCTTC. Protein product: CASSLVGLADYNEQFF.

A single count supports this clone. The chain recombines TRBV7-2 with TRBJ1-1, with D perhaps matching TRBD1 (6 bases). Trimming took 5 bases from V and 4 from J, leaving 17 bases between them. CDR1 and CDR2 from the germline V gene are SGHTA and FQGNSA. The CDR3 contains 15 residues. The CDR3 DNA follows: TGTGCCAGCAGCGAACAGGGTGCGACGGCCACTGAAGCTTTCTTT. This translates into CASSEQGATATEAFF.

The genes are TRBV7-2 and TRBJ2-3; D ambiguous. V was clipped by 5 bases and J by 2 bases, with 8 bases between them. Germline V gene data show CDR1 as SGHTA and CDR2 as FQGNSA. The CDR3 has 13 residues. Here the CDR3 reads CASSRADTDTQYF. The DNA for the CDR3 is TGTGCCAGCAGCCGCGCGGACACAGATACGCAGTATTTT.

The chain combines TRBV28 with TRBJ2-1; perhaps TRBD2 as D (6 bases). The germline gives CDR1 MDHEN, CDR2 SYDVKM. V was shortened by 1 base and J by 5 bases, with 21 bases between the two germline ends. CDR3 length: 18 amino acids. This chain's CDR3 is CASSLSEGLGSVDNEQFF. The CDR3 nucleotides are TGTGCCAGCAGTTTATCCGAGGGACTTGGTTCTGTGGACAATGAGCAGTTCTTC.

This chain uses TRBV30 with TRBJ1-1, with D unclear. CDR3 length: 13 amino acids. The germline gives CDR1 GTSNPN, CDR2 SVGIG (reference sequence). The V end lost 0 bases, the J end lost 4 bases, and 9 bases lay between the germline ends. In DNA form, the CDR3 reads TGTGCCTGGAGTGTACGGATTGGCACTGAAGCTTTCTTT. This encodes CAWSVRIGTEAFF.